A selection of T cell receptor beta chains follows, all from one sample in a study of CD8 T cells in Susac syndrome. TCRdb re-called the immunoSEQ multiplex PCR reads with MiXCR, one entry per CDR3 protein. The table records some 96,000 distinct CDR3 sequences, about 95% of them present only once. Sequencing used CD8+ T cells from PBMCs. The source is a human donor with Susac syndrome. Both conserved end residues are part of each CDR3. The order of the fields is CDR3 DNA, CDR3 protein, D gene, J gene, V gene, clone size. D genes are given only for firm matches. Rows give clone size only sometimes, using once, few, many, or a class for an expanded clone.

CDR3 DNA: TGCAGCGTTGAGGAGGGGAACACAGGGTCGACCTACGAGCAGTACTTC; CDR3 protein: CSVEEGNTGSTYEQYF; D gene: .; J gene: TRBJ2-7; V gene: TRBV29-1; clone size: .
CDR3 DNA: TGCAGTGCTAGAGACGGGGGACCTCCGGGACTAGCGGAAGTGGGGCCCCAAGAGACCCAGTACTTC; CDR3 protein: CSARDGGPPGLAEVGPQETQYF; D gene: TRBD2; J gene: TRBJ2-5; V gene: TRBV20-1; clone size: .
CDR3 DNA: TGCAGTGCTGGGACAGGGAACACTGAAGCTTTCTTT; CDR3 protein: CSAGTGNTEAFF; D gene: TRBD1; J gene: TRBJ1-1; V gene: TRBV20-1; clone size: once
CDR3 DNA: TGCAGCGTTGCCTACTCTGGGGCCAACGTCCTGACTTTC; CDR3 protein: CSVAYSGANVLTF; D gene: .; J gene: TRBJ2-6; V gene: TRBV29-1; clone size: .
CDR3 DNA: TGCAGTGCTAGGGACGGATCCCTCGGTCAGCCCCAGCATTTT; CDR3 protein: CSARDGSLGQPQHF; D gene: .; J gene: TRBJ1-5; V gene: TRBV20-1; clone size: .
CDR3 DNA: TGTGCCAGTAGTATAGTATTGAACAATGAGCAGTTCTTC; CDR3 protein: CASSIVLNNEQFF; D gene: .; J gene: TRBJ2-1; V gene: TRBV19; clone size: .
CDR3 DNA: TGTGCCAGCAGTCGCGGTGAGAACACTGAAGCTTTCTTT; CDR3 protein: CASSRGENTEAFF; D gene: .; J gene: TRBJ1-1; V gene: TRBV12-3/TRBV12-4; clone size: .
CDR3 DNA: TGCAGTGCTAGAGCGAAAGACAGGGATAGGGGCACAGATACGCAGTATTTT; CDR3 protein: CSARAKDRDRGTDTQYF; D gene: TRBD1; J gene: TRBJ2-3; V gene: TRBV20-1; clone size: .
CDR3 DNA: TGTGCCAGCACCCCAGGTCCGACATTTAGCTCCTACAATGAGCAGTTCTTC; CDR3 protein: CASTPGPTFSSYNEQFF; D gene: .; J gene: TRBJ2-1; V gene: TRBV27; clone size: .
CDR3 DNA: TGTGCCAGCAGGCCCGGGGGGAGCAATCAGCCCCAGCATTTT; CDR3 protein: CASRPGGSNQPQHF; D gene: .; J gene: TRBJ1-5; V gene: TRBV6-2/TRBV6-3; clone size: .
CDR3 DNA: TGTGCCAGCAGTTACCAAAGGAGTGGGGAGACCCAGTACTTC; CDR3 protein: CASSYQRSGETQYF; D gene: .; J gene: TRBJ2-5; V gene: TRBV6-5; clone size: .
CDR3 DNA: TGCAGCGTTGCAGGGTCAGGACGGGTGAACACTGAAGCTTTCTTT; CDR3 protein: CSVAGSGRVNTEAFF; D gene: .; J gene: TRBJ1-1; V gene: TRBV29-1; clone size: .
CDR3 DNA: TGCAGTGCTAGAGACCAGGGGGCGCCGGAAAAACTGTTTTTT; CDR3 protein: CSARDQGAPEKLFF; D gene: TRBD1; J gene: TRBJ1-4; V gene: TRBV20-1; clone size: .
CDR3 DNA: TGTGCCACCAGTGATTCAAGAAGAACGAACATTCAGTACTTC; CDR3 protein: CATSDSRRTNIQYF; D gene: .; J gene: TRBJ2-4; V gene: TRBV24-1; clone size: .
CDR3 DNA: TGTGCCAGCAGCCATAGGGGACTCGGAGACAATGAGCAGTTCTTC; CDR3 protein: CASSHRGLGDNEQFF; D gene: .; J gene: TRBJ2-1; V gene: TRBV3-1; clone size: .
CDR3 DNA: TGTGCCAGCAGCCGGGGGACTAGCGGGAGAGATAATGAGCAGTTCTTC; CDR3 protein: CASSRGTSGRDNEQFF; D gene: TRBD2; J gene: TRBJ2-1; V gene: TRBV28; clone size: .
CDR3 DNA: TGCGCCAGCAGCCAAGATTTACTAGCGGGAGCCTACGAGCAGTACTTC; CDR3 protein: CASSQDLLAGAYEQYF; D gene: TRBD2; J gene: TRBJ2-7; V gene: TRBV4-1; clone size: .
CDR3 DNA: TGCAGTGCTGGATCCCCCCGGGTCCCCTACGAGCAGTACTTC; CDR3 protein: CSAGSPRVPYEQYF; D gene: .; J gene: TRBJ2-7; V gene: TRBV20-1; clone size: .
CDR3 DNA: TGTGCCACCAGCAAGGGCGGGGAGACCCAGTACTTC; CDR3 protein: CATSKGGETQYF; D gene: .; J gene: TRBJ2-5; V gene: TRBV15; clone size: .
CDR3 DNA: TGTGCCAGGACCGGGACAGGGGTTGTTTCACCCCTCCACTTT; CDR3 protein: CARTGTGVVSPLHF; D gene: TRBD1; J gene: TRBJ1-6; V gene: TRBV19; clone size: once
CDR3 DNA: TGTGCCAGCAGCCAAGAAAGCACAGGGAGACAGTACTTC; CDR3 protein: CASSQESTGRQYF; D gene: .; J gene: TRBJ2-7; V gene: TRBV4-2; clone size: .
CDR3 DNA: TGTGCCAGCAGTTACAAGACAGATACGCAGTATTTT; CDR3 protein: CASSYKTDTQYF; D gene: .; J gene: TRBJ2-3; V gene: TRBV6-2/TRBV6-3; clone size: .
CDR3 DNA: TGTGCCAGCAGTTTAACCGGGGCCAGAGAGACCCAGTACTTC; CDR3 protein: CASSLTGARETQYF; D gene: .; J gene: TRBJ2-5; V gene: TRBV12-3/TRBV12-4; clone size: .
CDR3 DNA: TGTGCCAGCAGCCAAGCGCTATCGGGTGGGGAGACCCAGTACTTC; CDR3 protein: CASSQALSGGETQYF; D gene: .; J gene: TRBJ2-5; V gene: TRBV4-2; clone size: .
CDR3 DNA: TGTGCCAGCAGCCAAGATTTGGGCCCAGACGGCTACGAGCAGTACTTC; CDR3 protein: CASSQDLGPDGYEQYF; D gene: .; J gene: TRBJ2-7; V gene: TRBV4-2; clone size: .
CDR3 DNA: TGCAGTGCTAGAGCCTCCGGACAGGGAGAAACCGGGGAGCTGTTTTTT; CDR3 protein: CSARASGQGETGELFF; D gene: TRBD1; J gene: TRBJ2-2; V gene: TRBV20-1; clone size: .